A selection of T cell receptor beta chains follows, all from one sample in a study of blood T cell repertoires in COVID-19. TCRdb's table, derived via immunoSEQ multiplex PCR, lists solely in-frame clones and lacks some. The sample gives roughly 200,000 clones, 82% of which show up once; 7.8% is in the top ten. Sequenced material: peripheral blood. The source is a woman aged 60-75 years with COVID-19, enrolled during active disease. CDR3s leave out the opening cysteine and the closing phenylalanine or tryptophan.

v_call: TRBV2
j_call: TRBJ1-2
cdr3_aa: ASTDRADYGYT

v_call: TRBV7-3
j_call: TRBJ1-1
cdr3_aa: ASSLDRGREAF

v_call: TRBV6-6
j_call: TRBJ1-2
cdr3_aa: ASADRGNYGYT

v_call: TRBV6-5
j_call: TRBJ1-2
cdr3_aa: ASIPDRGRNYGYT

v_call: TRBV19
j_call: TRBJ1-4
cdr3_aa: ASSTGQGFEKLF

v_call: TRBV5-1
j_call: TRBJ2-1
cdr3_aa: ASSASSTSGLWNEQF

v_call: TRBV28
j_call: TRBJ2-7
cdr3_aa: ASSLTSGRGHEQY

v_call: TRBV2
j_call: TRBJ2-3
cdr3_aa: ASKLATDTQY

v_call: TRBV5-1
j_call: TRBJ1-1
cdr3_aa: ASSRGLVNTEAF

v_call: TRBV10-3
j_call: TRBJ2-5
cdr3_aa: AISDYPRTETQY

v_call: TRBV2
j_call: TRBJ1-5
cdr3_aa: ASSETGESNQPQH

v_call: TRBV10-3
j_call: TRBJ1-2
cdr3_aa: AISEYRTERGGYT

v_call: TRBV5-6
j_call: TRBJ2-1
cdr3_aa: ASSPGTSAVHYNEQF

v_call: TRBV19
j_call: TRBJ1-1
cdr3_aa: ASRRGTEAF

v_call: TRBV7-3
j_call: TRBJ2-5
cdr3_aa: ASSSTGKQETQY